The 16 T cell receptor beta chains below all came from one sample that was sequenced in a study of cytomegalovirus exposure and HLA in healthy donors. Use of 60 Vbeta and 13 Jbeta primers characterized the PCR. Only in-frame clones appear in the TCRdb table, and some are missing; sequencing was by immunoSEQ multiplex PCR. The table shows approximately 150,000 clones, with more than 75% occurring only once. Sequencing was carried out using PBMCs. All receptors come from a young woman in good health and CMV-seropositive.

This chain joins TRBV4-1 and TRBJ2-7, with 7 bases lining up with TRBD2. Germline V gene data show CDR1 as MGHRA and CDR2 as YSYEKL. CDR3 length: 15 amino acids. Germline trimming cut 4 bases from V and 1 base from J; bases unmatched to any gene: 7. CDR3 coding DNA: TGCGCCAGCAGCCTTAGCTTGGGGGGGTCCTACGAGCAGTACTTC. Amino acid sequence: CASSLSLGGSYEQYF.

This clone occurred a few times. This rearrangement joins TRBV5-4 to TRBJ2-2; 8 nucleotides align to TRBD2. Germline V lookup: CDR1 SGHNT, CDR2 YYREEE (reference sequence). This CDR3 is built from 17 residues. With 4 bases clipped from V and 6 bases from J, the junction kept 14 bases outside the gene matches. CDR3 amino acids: CASSLSLTSASAGELFF. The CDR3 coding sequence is TGTGCCAGCAGCCTGAGTTTGACTAGCGCCAGCGCCGGGGAGCTGTTTTTT.

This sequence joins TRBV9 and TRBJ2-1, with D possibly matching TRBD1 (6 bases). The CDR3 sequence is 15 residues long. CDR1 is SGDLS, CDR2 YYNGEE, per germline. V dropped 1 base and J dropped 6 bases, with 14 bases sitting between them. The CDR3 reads CASSVSTGSFNEQFF. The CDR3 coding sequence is TGTGCCAGCAGCGTAAGCACAGGGTCTTTCAATGAGCAGTTCTTC.

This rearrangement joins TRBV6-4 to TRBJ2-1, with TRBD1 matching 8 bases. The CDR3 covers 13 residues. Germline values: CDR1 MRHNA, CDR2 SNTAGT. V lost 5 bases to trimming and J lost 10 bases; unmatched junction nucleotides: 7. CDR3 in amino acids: CASSRRTGNEQFF. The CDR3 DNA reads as TGTGCCAGCAGTAGGAGGACAGGGAACGAGCAGTTCTTC.

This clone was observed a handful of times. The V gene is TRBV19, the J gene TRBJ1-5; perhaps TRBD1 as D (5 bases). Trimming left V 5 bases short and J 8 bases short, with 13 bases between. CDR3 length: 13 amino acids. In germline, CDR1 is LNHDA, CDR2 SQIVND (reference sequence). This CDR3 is CASSWGGGEPQHF. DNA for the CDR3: TGTGCCAGTAGTTGGGGGGGAGGGGAGCCCCAGCATTTT.

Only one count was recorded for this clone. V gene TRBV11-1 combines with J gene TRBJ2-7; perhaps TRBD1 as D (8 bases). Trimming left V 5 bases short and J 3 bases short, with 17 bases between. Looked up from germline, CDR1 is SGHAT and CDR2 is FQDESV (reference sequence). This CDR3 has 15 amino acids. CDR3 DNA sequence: TGTGCCAGCAGCGATTGGACAGGGAGGGGCTACGAGCAGTACTTC. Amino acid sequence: CASSDWTGRGYEQYF.

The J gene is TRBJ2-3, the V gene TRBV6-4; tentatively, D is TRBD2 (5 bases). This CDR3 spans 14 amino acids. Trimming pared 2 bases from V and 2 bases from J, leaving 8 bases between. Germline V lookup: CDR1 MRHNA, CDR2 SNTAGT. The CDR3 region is CASSDGEFTDTQYF. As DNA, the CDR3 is TGTGCCAGCAGTGACGGGGAGTTCACAGATACGCAGTATTTT.

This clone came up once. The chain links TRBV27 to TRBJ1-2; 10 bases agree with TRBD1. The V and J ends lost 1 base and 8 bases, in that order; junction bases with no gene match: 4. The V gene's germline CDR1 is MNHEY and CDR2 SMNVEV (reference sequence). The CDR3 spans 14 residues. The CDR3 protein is CASSLYGTGDGYTF. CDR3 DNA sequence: TGTGCCAGCAGTTTATATGGGACAGGGGACGGCTACACCTTC.

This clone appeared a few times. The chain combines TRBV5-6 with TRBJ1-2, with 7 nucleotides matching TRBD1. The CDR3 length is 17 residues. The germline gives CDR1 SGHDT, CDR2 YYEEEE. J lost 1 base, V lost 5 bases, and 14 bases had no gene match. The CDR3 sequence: CASRGNRGRRNNYGYTF. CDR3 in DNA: TGTGCCAGCAGAGGAAACAGGGGCCGCAGGAATAACTATGGCTACACCTTC.

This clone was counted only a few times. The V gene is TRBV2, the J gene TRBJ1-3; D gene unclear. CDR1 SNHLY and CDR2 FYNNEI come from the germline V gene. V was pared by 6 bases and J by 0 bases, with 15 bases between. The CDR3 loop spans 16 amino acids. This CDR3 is CASRVRRAGSGNTIYF. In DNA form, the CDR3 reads TGTGCCAGCAGGGTCCGGCGGGCAGGCTCTGGAAACACCATATATTTT.

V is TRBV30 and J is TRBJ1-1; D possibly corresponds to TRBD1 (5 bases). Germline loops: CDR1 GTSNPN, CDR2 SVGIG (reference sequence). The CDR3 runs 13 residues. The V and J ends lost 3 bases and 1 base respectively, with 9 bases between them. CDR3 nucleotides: TGTGCCTGGAGCCCCAGGGCGAACACTGAAGCTTTCTTT. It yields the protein CAWSPRANTEAFF.

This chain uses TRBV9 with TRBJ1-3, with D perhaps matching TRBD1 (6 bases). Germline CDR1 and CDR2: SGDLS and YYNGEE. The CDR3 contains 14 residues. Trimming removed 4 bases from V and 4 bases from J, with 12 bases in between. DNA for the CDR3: TGTGCCAGCAGCCCACAGGGTCGGGGAAACACCATATATTTT. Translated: CASSPQGRGNTIYF.

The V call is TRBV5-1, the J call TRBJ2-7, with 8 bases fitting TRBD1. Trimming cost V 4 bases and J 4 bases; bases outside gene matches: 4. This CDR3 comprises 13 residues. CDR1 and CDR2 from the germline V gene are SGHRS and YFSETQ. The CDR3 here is CASSLGQEYEQYF. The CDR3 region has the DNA TGCGCCAGCAGCCTGGGACAGGAGTACGAGCAGTACTTC.

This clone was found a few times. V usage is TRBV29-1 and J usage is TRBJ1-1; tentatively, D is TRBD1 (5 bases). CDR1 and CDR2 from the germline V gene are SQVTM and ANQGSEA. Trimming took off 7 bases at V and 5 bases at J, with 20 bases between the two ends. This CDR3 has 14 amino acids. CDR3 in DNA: TGCAGCGCCAAGCCCGCCCAGGGTGAAACTGAAGCTTTCTTT. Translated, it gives CSAKPAQGETEAFF. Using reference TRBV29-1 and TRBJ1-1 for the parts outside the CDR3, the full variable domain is SAVISQKPSRDICQRGTSLTIQCQVDSQVTMMFWYRQQPGQSLTLIATANQGSEATYESGFVIDKFPISRPNLTFSTLTVSNMSPEDSSIYLCSAKPAQGETEAFFGQGTRLTVV.

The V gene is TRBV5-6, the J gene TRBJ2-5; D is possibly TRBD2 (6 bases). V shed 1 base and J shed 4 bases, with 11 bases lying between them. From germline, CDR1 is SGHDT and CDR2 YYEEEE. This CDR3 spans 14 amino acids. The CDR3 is CASSLLPGGETQYF. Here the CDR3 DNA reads TGTGCCAGCAGCTTGTTACCCGGGGGAGAGACCCAGTACTTC.

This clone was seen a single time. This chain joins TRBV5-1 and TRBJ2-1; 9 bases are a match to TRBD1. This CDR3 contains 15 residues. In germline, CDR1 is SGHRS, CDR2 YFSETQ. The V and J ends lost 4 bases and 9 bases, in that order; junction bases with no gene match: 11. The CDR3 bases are TGCGCCAGCAGCCTGCCGGGACAGGGAACGGGTGAGCAGTTCTTC. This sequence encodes CASSLPGQGTGEQFF.